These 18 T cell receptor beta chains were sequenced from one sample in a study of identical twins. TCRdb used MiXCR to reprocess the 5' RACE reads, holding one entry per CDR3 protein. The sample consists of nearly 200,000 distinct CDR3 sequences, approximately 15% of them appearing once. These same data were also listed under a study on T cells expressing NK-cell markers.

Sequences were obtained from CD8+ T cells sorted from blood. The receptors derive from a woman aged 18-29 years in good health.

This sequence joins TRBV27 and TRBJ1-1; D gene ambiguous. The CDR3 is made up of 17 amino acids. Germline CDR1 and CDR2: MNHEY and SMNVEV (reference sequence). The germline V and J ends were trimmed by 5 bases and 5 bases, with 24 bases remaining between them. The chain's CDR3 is CASSDRPGSAHWTEAFF. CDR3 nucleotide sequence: TGTGCCAGCAGTGACCGCCCGGGCAGCGCCCATTGGACTGAAGCTTTCTTT.

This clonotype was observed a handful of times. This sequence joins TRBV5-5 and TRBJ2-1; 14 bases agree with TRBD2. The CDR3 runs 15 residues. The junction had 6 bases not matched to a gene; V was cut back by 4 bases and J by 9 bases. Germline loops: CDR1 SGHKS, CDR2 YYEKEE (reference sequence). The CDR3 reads CASSAGLAGVREQFF. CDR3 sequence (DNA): TGTGCCAGCAGCGCGGGACTAGCGGGAGTTCGTGAGCAGTTCTTC.

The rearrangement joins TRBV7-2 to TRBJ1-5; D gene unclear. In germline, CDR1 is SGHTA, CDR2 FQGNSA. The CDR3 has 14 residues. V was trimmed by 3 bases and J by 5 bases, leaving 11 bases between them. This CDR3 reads CASSFSGFDQPQHF. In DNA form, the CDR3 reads TGTGCCAGCAGCTTTTCAGGCTTTGATCAGCCCCAGCATTTT.

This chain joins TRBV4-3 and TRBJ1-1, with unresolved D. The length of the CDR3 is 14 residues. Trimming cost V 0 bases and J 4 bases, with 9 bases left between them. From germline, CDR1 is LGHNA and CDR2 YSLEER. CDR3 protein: CASSQDRVGTEAFF. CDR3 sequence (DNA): TGCGCCAGCAGCCAAGATCGGGTAGGCACTGAAGCTTTCTTT.

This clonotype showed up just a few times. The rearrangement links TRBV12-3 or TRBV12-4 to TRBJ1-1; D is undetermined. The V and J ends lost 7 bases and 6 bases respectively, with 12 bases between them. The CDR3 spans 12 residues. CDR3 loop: CASTGGRPEAFF. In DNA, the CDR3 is TGTGCCAGCACCGGCGGGAGGCCTGAAGCTTTCTTT.

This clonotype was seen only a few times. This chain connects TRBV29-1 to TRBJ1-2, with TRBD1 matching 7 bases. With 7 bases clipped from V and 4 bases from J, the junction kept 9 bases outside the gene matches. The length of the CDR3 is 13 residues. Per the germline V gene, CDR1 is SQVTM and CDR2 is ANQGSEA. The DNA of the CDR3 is TGCAGCGCCCCTACAGGGGCCAGCTATGGCTACACCTTC. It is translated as CSAPTGASYGYTF.

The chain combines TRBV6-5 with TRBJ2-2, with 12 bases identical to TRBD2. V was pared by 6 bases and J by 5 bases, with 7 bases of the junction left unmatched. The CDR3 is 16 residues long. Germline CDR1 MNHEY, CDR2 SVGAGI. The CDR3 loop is CASRLLAGGWTGELFF. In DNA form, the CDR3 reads TGTGCCAGCAGATTACTAGCGGGAGGTTGGACCGGGGAGCTGTTTTTT.

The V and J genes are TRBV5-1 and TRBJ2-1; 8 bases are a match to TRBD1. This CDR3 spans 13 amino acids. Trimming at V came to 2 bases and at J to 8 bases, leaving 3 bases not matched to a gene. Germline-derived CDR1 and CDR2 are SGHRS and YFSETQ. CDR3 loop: CASSFTGGDEQFF. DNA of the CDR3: TGCGCCAGCAGCTTCACAGGGGGAGATGAGCAGTTCTTC.

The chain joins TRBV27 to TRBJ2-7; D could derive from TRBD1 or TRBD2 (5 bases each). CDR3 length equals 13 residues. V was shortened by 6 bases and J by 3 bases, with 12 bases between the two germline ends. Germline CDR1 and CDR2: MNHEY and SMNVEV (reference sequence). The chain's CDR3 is CASSGTVFYEQYF. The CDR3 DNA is TGTGCCAGCAGCGGGACGGTGTTCTACGAGCAGTACTTC.

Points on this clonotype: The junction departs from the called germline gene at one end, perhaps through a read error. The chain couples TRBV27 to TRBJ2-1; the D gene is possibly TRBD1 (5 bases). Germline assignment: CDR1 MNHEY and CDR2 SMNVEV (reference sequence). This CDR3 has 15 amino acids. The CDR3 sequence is CASSLTGSSYDEQFF. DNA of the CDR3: TGTGCCAGCAGTTTAACAGGCAGCTCCTACGATGAGCAGTTCTTC.

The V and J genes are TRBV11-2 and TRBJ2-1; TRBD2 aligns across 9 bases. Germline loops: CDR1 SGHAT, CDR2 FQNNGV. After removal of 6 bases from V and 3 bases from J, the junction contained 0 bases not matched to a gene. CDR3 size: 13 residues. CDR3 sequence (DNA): TGTGCCAGCAGGACTAGCGGCTACAATGAGCAGTTCTTC. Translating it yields CASRTSGYNEQFF.

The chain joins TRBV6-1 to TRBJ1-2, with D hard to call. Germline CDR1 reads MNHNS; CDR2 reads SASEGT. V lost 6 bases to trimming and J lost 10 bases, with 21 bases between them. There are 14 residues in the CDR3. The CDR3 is CASRGMGRPENYTF. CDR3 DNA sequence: TGTGCCAGCAGGGGGATGGGCAGGCCAGAGAACTACACCTTC.

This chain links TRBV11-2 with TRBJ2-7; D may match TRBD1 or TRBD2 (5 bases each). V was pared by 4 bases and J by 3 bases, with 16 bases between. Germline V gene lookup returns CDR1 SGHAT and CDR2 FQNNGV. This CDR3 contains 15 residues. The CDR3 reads CASSWDPGPRYEQYF. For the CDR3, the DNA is TGTGCCAGCAGCTGGGACCCCGGACCCCGCTACGAGCAGTACTTC.

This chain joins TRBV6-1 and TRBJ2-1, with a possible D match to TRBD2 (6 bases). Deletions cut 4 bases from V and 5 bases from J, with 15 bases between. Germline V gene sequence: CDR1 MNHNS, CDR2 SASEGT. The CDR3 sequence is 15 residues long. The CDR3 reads CASSVAGRANNEQFF. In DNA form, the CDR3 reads TGTGCCAGCAGTGTGGCGGGACGGGCCAACAATGAGCAGTTCTTC.

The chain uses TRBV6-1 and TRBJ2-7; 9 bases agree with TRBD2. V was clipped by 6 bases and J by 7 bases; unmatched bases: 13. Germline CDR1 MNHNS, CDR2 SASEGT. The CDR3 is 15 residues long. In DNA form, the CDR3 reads TGTGCCAGCAGCCTACTTAGCGGGAGCGACTTTGAGCAGTACTTC. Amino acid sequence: CASSLLSGSDFEQYF.

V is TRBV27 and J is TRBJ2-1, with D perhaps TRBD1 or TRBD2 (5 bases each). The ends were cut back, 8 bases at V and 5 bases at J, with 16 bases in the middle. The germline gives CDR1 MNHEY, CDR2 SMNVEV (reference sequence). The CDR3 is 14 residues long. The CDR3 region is CASRPSGRHNEQFF. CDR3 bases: TGTGCCAGCCGCCCTTCGGGACGCCACAATGAGCAGTTCTTC.

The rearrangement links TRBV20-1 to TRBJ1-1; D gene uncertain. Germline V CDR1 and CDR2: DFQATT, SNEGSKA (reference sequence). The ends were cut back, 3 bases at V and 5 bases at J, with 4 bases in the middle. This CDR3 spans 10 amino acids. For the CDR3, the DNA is TGCAGTGCTAGGAGGACTGAAGCTTTCTTT. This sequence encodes CSARRTEAFF.

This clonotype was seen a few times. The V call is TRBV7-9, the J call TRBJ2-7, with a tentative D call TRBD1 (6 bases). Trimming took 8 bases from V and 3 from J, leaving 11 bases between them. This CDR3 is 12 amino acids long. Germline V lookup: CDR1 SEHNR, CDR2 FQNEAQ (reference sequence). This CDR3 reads CASQGRGYEQYF. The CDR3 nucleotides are TGTGCCAGCCAGGGCAGGGGCTACGAGCAGTACTTC.